Listed here are 25 T cell receptor beta chains from one sample, sequenced in a study of beta chain features in type 1 diabetes. Reverse transcription of all isolated RNA meant that expressed TCRB transcripts were sequenced. Some clones are missing from TCRdb's copy, which holds only in-frame ones; the method was immunoSEQ multiplex PCR. Of 330,000 or so clones listed, 20% were seen once; the top ten hold approximately 0.041%. The material sequenced was naive CD4+ T cells from blood. These TCRs come from a woman aged 18 to 35 in good health.

This chain links TRBV7-2 with TRBJ2-7; D is possibly TRBD2 (5 bases). The CDR3 extends over 15 amino acids. The V end lost 2 bases, the J end lost 3 bases, and 14 bases lay between the germline ends. Germline V lookup: CDR1 SGHTA, CDR2 FQGNSA. CDR3 protein: CASSLRSGLDYEQYF. The CDR3 DNA reads as TGTGCCAGCAGCTTACGATCCGGACTCGACTACGAGCAGTACTTC.

CDR3 DNA sequence: TGTGCCAGCATTCCTGACAGGGGCATAGGGGGCTACACCTTC. Translation gives CASIPDRGIGGYTF. V is TRBV6-6 and J is TRBJ1-2; the match to TRBD1 covers 8 bases. V dropped 7 bases and J dropped 8; count of bases not matched to a gene: 12. The CDR3 loop spans 14 amino acids. Per the germline V gene, CDR1 is MNHNY and CDR2 is SVGAGI (reference sequence).

This clone was seen more than once but under ten times. The chain has TRBV4-2 and TRBJ2-1; 13 bases are shared with TRBD2. This CDR3 region has 16 residues. The germline gives CDR1 LGHNA, CDR2 YNFKEQ. V was pared by 4 bases and J by 7 bases, with 7 bases of the junction left unmatched. CDR3 in amino acids: CASSPETSGRINEQFF. CDR3 nucleotide sequence: TGTGCCAGCAGCCCAGAGACTAGCGGGAGGATAAATGAGCAGTTCTTC.

A remark on this clone: The same CDR3 is also encoded by other DNA sequences in this sample. The V and J genes are TRBV5-1 and TRBJ2-5; D gene unclear. The CDR3 spans 13 residues. V was clipped by 1 base and J by 2 bases, with 6 bases between them. Germline V gene lookup returns CDR1 SGHRS and CDR2 YFSETQ. The CDR3 nucleotides are TGCGCCAGCAGCTTGATCAGTCAAGAGACCCAGTACTTC. The encoded protein is CASSLISQETQYF.

The rearrangement joins TRBV5-4 to TRBJ1-2; D gene ambiguous. Germline-derived CDR1 and CDR2 are SGHNT and YYREEE (reference sequence). The V end lost 4 bases, the J end lost 4 bases, and 17 bases lay between the germline ends. There are 15 residues in the CDR3. As DNA, the CDR3 is TGTGCCAGCAGCGGCGGTCATACGTCGGGCTATGGCTACACCTTC. It specifies CASSGGHTSGYGYTF.

This clone was seen a few times. This chain joins TRBV19 and TRBJ1-5; D uncertain. Looked up from germline, CDR1 is LNHDA and CDR2 is SQIVND (reference sequence). This CDR3 comprises 13 residues. The V gene lost 1 base and the J gene lost 3 bases, with 4 bases spanning the gap. In nucleotides, the CDR3 is TGTGCCAGTAGTATAGCCCTCAATCAGCCCCAGCATTTT. Protein: CASSIALNQPQHF.

The chain uses TRBV6-4 and TRBJ1-2, with D unresolved. Trimming removed 0 bases from V and 3 bases from J, with 11 bases in between. Germline loops: CDR1 MRHNA, CDR2 SNTAGT. The CDR3 has 15 amino acids. CDR3 sequence reads: CASSDSGGPHYGYTF. The CDR3 coding sequence is TGTGCCAGCAGTGACTCCGGCGGGCCCCACTATGGCTACACCTTC.

This clone has a handful of counts. The rearrangement links TRBV30 to TRBJ2-7; D may be TRBD1 (6 bases). V lost 5 bases, J lost 3 bases, and 23 bases lay in between. Germline CDR1 GTSNPN, CDR2 SVGIG (reference sequence). CDR3 length equals 16 residues. The CDR3 DNA reads TGTGCCTGGCCTTACCCCGACAGGTTAGGGCGCTACGAGCAGTACTTC. Amino acids: CAWPYPDRLGRYEQYF.

This clone was recorded a few times. This chain joins TRBV29-1 and TRBJ2-2; D is unclear. V was clipped by 4 bases and J by 1 base, with 10 bases between them. CDR1 and CDR2 (germline): SQVTM, ANQGSEA. The CDR3 sequence is 14 residues long. CDR3 in amino acids: CSVVWPRNTGELFF. The CDR3 DNA reads TGCAGCGTTGTTTGGCCAAGGAACACCGGGGAGCTGTTTTTT.

The chain recombines TRBV4-1 with TRBJ2-7, with TRBD1 matching 7 bases. J lost 3 bases, V lost 3 bases, and 8 bases had no gene match. The CDR3 spans 15 residues. Germline-derived CDR1 and CDR2 are MGHRA and YSYEKL. CDR3 coding DNA: TGCGCCAGCAGCCAGCCGGGACAGCGTGTCTACGAGCAGTACTTC. This gives the protein CASSQPGQRVYEQYF.

The rearrangement joins TRBV7-2 to TRBJ1-5; D remains unclear. Trimming took off 2 bases at V and 1 base at J, with 12 bases between the two ends. This CDR3 spans 16 amino acids. Germline loops: CDR1 SGHTA, CDR2 FQGNSA. The CDR3: CASSLFVAGSNQPQHF. CDR3 DNA sequence: TGTGCCAGCAGCTTATTCGTAGCGGGGAGCAATCAGCCCCAGCATTTT.

V usage is TRBV7-3 and J usage is TRBJ2-7; D remains ambiguous. Germline V CDR1 and CDR2: SGHTA, FQGTGA. Trimming pared 5 bases from V and 5 bases from J, leaving 16 bases between. The CDR3 is made up of 14 amino acids. Written as DNA, the CDR3 is TGTGCCAGCAGCACCGGAGATAGGCCCCACGAGCAGTACTTC. Translation: CASSTGDRPHEQYF.

The chain carries TRBV30 and TRBJ1-5; possibly TRBD1 for D (5 bases). The CDR3 contains 13 residues. The ends were cut back, 2 bases at V and 4 bases at J, with 9 bases in the middle. Germline V CDR1 and CDR2: GTSNPN, SVGIG (reference sequence). In DNA form, the CDR3 reads TGTGCCTGGAGTCCAGGGACTAATCAGCCCCAGCATTTT. Translated, it gives CAWSPGTNQPQHF.

The J gene is TRBJ2-7, the V gene TRBV10-3; D possibly corresponds to TRBD2 (5 bases). V was cut by 10 bases and J by 5 bases, with 18 bases left in between. The length of the CDR3 is 13 residues. Germline V gene data show CDR1 as ENHRY and CDR2 as SYGVKD. The CDR3 nucleotides read TGTGCCACCAAGACCCCCTCGAGGGACGAGCAGTACTTC. Its protein product is CATKTPSRDEQYF.

The V call is TRBV25-1, the J call TRBJ2-5; 12 nucleotides match TRBD1. V was clipped by 6 bases and J by 5 bases; unmatched bases: 13. The germline V gene has CDR1 MGHDK and CDR2 SYGVNS. This CDR3 is 17 amino acids long. CDR3 sequence reads: CASSVTWGQGAEETQYF. Here the CDR3 DNA reads TGTGCCAGCAGCGTAACTTGGGGACAGGGGGCCGAGGAGACCCAGTACTTC.

V gene TRBV9 combines with J gene TRBJ2-3, with 7 bases aligning to TRBD2. The V segment lost 6 bases and the J segment 4 bases; nucleotides outside the gene matches: 11. CDR1 is SGDLS and CDR2 is YYNGEE in the germline V gene. This CDR3 spans 15 amino acids. CDR3 coding DNA: TGTGCCAGCACCACGCGATCGGGAGGTGCAGATACGCAGTATTTT. Protein sequence: CASTTRSGGADTQYF.

V gene TRBV29-1 combines with J gene TRBJ1-1; 10 bases are a match to TRBD1. Germline-derived CDR1 and CDR2 are SQVTM and ANQGSEA. The CDR3 consists of 13 residues. Unmatched junction bases numbered 5, after V lost 6 bases and J lost 4 bases. The CDR3 here is CSVVRDRGTEAFF. The CDR3 region has the DNA TGCAGCGTCGTCCGGGACAGGGGCACTGAAGCTTTCTTT.

This clone was found a few times. This chain joins TRBV7-9 and TRBJ2-7; TRBD1 matches 9 bases. From germline, CDR1 is SEHNR and CDR2 FQNEAQ (reference sequence). This CDR3 spans 15 amino acids. The V gene end was trimmed by 3 bases and the J gene end by 3 bases; junction bases not matched to a gene: 6. The CDR3 coding sequence is TGTGCCAGCAGCTTTGCCCGGACAGGGGTCTACGAGCAGTACTTC. Translating gives CASSFARTGVYEQYF.

This clone has more than one count but fewer than ten. This rearrangement joins TRBV9 to TRBJ1-1; D gene uncertain. Germline loops: CDR1 SGDLS, CDR2 YYNGEE. Trimming removed 5 bases from V and 5 bases from J, with 13 bases in between. The CDR3 length is 13 residues. Here the CDR3 DNA reads TGTGCCAGCAGTCGGGAGGGAGGGACTGAAGCTTTCTTT. Translating gives CASSREGGTEAFF.

In this sample, this clone turned up a few times. The chain couples TRBV19 to TRBJ2-1, with 8 bases aligning to TRBD1. The germline V gene has CDR1 LNHDA and CDR2 SQIVND (reference sequence). The CDR3 has 15 residues. The junction had 13 bases not matched to a gene; V was cut back by 10 bases and J by 5 bases. CDR3 in DNA: TGTGCCACTACCCAGGGGAGGACAGGGAACAATGAGCAGTTCTTC. Its protein is CATTQGRTGNNEQFF.

The rearrangement joins TRBV7-2 to TRBJ2-3; a possible D gene is TRBD2 (6 bases). CDR1 is SGHTA and CDR2 is FQGNSA in the germline V gene. The CDR3 sequence is 16 residues long. Trimming took 5 bases from V and 5 from J, leaving 20 bases between them. CDR3 protein: CASSPDIAASGDTQYF. For the CDR3, the DNA is TGTGCCAGCAGCCCAGATATAGCGGCCTCGGGAGATACGCAGTATTTT.

The V and J genes are TRBV18 and TRBJ2-2, with D possibly TRBD1 on 5 matching bases. Germline V gene lookup returns CDR1 KGHSH and CDR2 LQKENI. With 3 bases removed from V and 4 bases from J, the gap between germline ends came to 12 bases. This CDR3 has 15 amino acids. CDR3 DNA: TGTGCCAGCTCACCGCCCCCGCAGGGCACCGGGGAGCTGTTTTTT. Translation gives CASSPPPQGTGELFF.

The chain uses TRBV30 and TRBJ1-1; D is unclear. This CDR3 has 13 amino acids. Trimming shortened V by 0 bases and J by 5 bases, and 10 bases separated the two germline ends. Germline CDR1 and CDR2: GTSNPN and SVGIG (reference sequence). In DNA form, the CDR3 reads TGTGCCTGGAGTGTACATGGAGGGACTGAAGCTTTCTTT. Encoded protein: CAWSVHGGTEAFF.

The chain recombines TRBV7-2 with TRBJ2-6, with D perhaps TRBD1 (5 bases). CDR3 length equals 17 residues. V was shortened by 5 bases and J by 0 bases, with 14 bases between the two germline ends. Germline CDR1 and CDR2: SGHTA and FQGNSA. The CDR3 spells CASSPQGSSSGANVLTF. Written as DNA, the CDR3 is TGTGCCAGCAGCCCCCAGGGTTCGAGCTCTGGGGCCAACGTCCTGACTTTC.

This chain connects TRBV5-1 to TRBJ2-5, with 7 bases fitting TRBD1. CDR3 length: 15 amino acids. In germline, CDR1 is SGHRS, CDR2 YFSETQ. V shed 0 bases and J 2 bases; nucleotides not matched to a gene: 4. In DNA form, the CDR3 reads TGCGCCAGCAGCTTGGTCCCGGGACAGCAAGAGACCCAGTACTTC. Its translation: CASSLVPGQQETQYF.